Shown below are 31 T cell receptor beta chains from a single sample sequenced in a study of blood T cells in healthy people across ages. A J-beta primer mix and a sample-barcoded 5' primer were used in a second PCR of about 7 to 12 cycles. TCRdb re-analysed the 5' RACE reads in MiXCR, keeping a single row per CDR3 protein. The sample consists of about 1.1 million distinct CDR3 sequences, 35% to 40% of them appearing once. Sequenced material: blood. All receptors come from a man between 18 and 35 years old in good health.

The rearrangement joins TRBV16 to TRBJ1-4; D is perhaps TRBD1 (6 bases). This CDR3 is 16 amino acids long. Trimming removed 5 bases from V and 2 bases from J, with 15 bases in between. The germline V gene has CDR1 KGHSY and CDR2 FQNENV. The CDR3: CASSYLPGATNEKLFF. The CDR3 region has the DNA TGTGCCAGCAGCTACTTACCAGGGGCTACTAATGAAAAACTGTTTTTT.

This rearrangement joins TRBV28 to TRBJ1-2, with a tentative D call TRBD1 (5 bases). The V gene's germline CDR1 is MDHEN and CDR2 SYDVKM. The length of the CDR3 is 16 residues. V was pared by 2 bases and J by 5 bases, with 18 bases between. The CDR3 spells CASSLEEVGQGYGYTF. The CDR3 DNA is TGTGCCAGCAGTTTAGAGGAGGTCGGTCAGGGTTATGGCTACACCTTC.

The gene calls are TRBV3-1 and TRBJ2-2; D uncertain. Germline values: CDR1 LGHDT, CDR2 YNNKEL (reference sequence). This CDR3 has 16 amino acids. V was shortened by 1 base and J by 6 bases, with 15 bases between the two germline ends. DNA for the CDR3: TGTGCCAGCAGCCAAGGAAGGAACCATATCGCCGGGGAGCTGTTTTTT. It is translated as CASSQGRNHIAGELFF.

V and J are TRBV20-1 and TRBJ1-5; TRBD1 matches at 8 bases. The ends lost 5 bases at V and 6 bases at J; junction bases unmatched: 21. CDR1 is DFQATT, CDR2 SNEGSKA, per germline (reference sequence). The CDR3 sequence is 18 residues long. The CDR3 sequence is CSAAPSDRGYYLGQPQHF. The CDR3 nucleotides are TGCAGTGCTGCCCCCTCAGACAGGGGTTATTATCTAGGTCAGCCCCAGCATTTT.

The J gene is TRBJ1-1, the V gene TRBV29-1; possible D gene TRBD1, 6 bases. Trimming shortened V by 7 bases and J by 6 bases, and 15 bases separated the two germline ends. The germline V gene has CDR1 SQVTM and CDR2 ANQGSEA. The CDR3 length is 12 residues. This CDR3 reads CSAMTGSSEAFF. In DNA form, the CDR3 reads TGCAGCGCTATGACAGGTAGTTCTGAAGCTTTCTTT.

The chain links TRBV13 to TRBJ2-3; D perhaps matches TRBD2 (5 bases). Germline CDR1 and CDR2: PRHDT and FYEKMQ (reference sequence). Trimming took 3 bases from V and 3 from J, leaving 13 bases between them. This CDR3 spans 15 amino acids. The CDR3 coding sequence is TGTGCCAGCAGCTTTGAGGGTTTGGGGACAGATACGCAGTATTTT. This sequence encodes CASSFEGLGTDTQYF.

Only a few counts were recorded for this clonotype. This rearrangement joins TRBV20-1 to TRBJ2-1; D is uncertain. CDR1 DFQATT and CDR2 SNEGSKA come from the germline V gene (reference sequence). Between the trimmed V and J ends, which lost 6 bases and 6 bases, there was a span of 12 bases. This CDR3 comprises 12 residues. The CDR3, as DNA: TGCAGTGCCTCGGAGCCCGGCAATGAGCAGTTCTTC. Translated, it gives CSASEPGNEQFF.

This clonotype was seen a few times. V usage is TRBV7-2 and J usage is TRBJ1-5; TRBD1 might be the D (6 bases). V shed 3 bases and J shed 2 bases, with 17 bases lying between them. Germline V CDR1 and CDR2: SGHTA, FQGNSA. This CDR3 has 17 amino acids. This CDR3 reads CASSFDRFGVGNQPQHF. CDR3 sequence (DNA): TGTGCCAGCAGCTTCGACAGGTTTGGGGTAGGCAATCAGCCCCAGCATTTT.

The rearrangement joins TRBV29-1 to TRBJ1-4, with TRBD1 matching 8 bases. Germline V gene lookup returns CDR1 SQVTM and CDR2 ANQGSEA. CDR3 length: 15 residues. The CDR3 is CSVLGQGGTNEKLFF. The CDR3 DNA follows: TGCAGTGTTCTTGGACAGGGAGGGACTAATGAAAAACTGTTTTTT.

In this sample, this clonotype turned up many times. V and J are TRBV4-3 and TRBJ2-3; 8 nucleotides agree with TRBD2. The CDR3 runs to 17 residues. Germline trimming cut 3 bases from V and 2 bases from J; bases unmatched to any gene: 10. The germline V gene encodes CDR1 LGHNA and CDR2 YSLEER. Here the CDR3 DNA reads TGCGCCAGCAGCCAGGCCGTCGGTAGCGGGAACACAGATACGCAGTATTTT. Its translation: CASSQAVGSGNTDTQYF.

V usage is TRBV6-5 and J usage is TRBJ2-2; D gene ambiguous. Germline V gene lookup returns CDR1 MNHEY and CDR2 SVGAGI. This CDR3 is 12 amino acids long. Trimming removed 8 bases from V and 5 bases from J, with 9 bases in between. The CDR3 sequence: CASALGTGELFF. The DNA for the CDR3 is TGTGCCAGCGCTCTAGGGACCGGGGAGCTGTTTTTT.

This clonotype was seen a handful of times. The rearrangement links TRBV3-1 to TRBJ2-7; tentatively, D is TRBD1 or TRBD2 (5 bases each). CDR1 is LGHDT and CDR2 is YNNKEL in the germline V gene (reference sequence). The CDR3 is made up of 12 amino acids. With 4 bases removed from V and 7 bases from J, the gap between germline ends came to 11 bases. Here the CDR3 reads CASSPLWGEQYF. The CDR3 nucleotides are TGTGCCAGCAGCCCCCTTTGGGGGGAGCAGTACTTC.

This clonotype was found many times. J is TRBJ2-3 and V is TRBV12-3 or TRBV12-4; D uncertain. V was cut by 6 bases and J by 0 bases, with 10 bases left in between. CDR3 size: 14 residues. The CDR3 DNA follows: TGTGCCAGCAGCCTACTAACTAGCACAGATACGCAGTATTTT. Protein: CASSLLTSTDTQYF.

The rearrangement joins TRBV20-1 to TRBJ2-7, with TRBD2 matching 7 bases. Germline V lookup: CDR1 DFQATT, CDR2 SNEGSKA (reference sequence). V trimming: 4 bases; J trimming: 2 bases; junction bases outside the gene matches: 8. The CDR3 is 14 amino acids. The CDR3 DNA reads TGCAGTGCTACCCTGGGAGGGGAAGCCTACGAGCAGTACTTC. Amino acids: CSATLGGEAYEQYF.

This clonotype came up a few times. The chain links TRBV4-2 to TRBJ1-2; tentative D call: TRBD1 (5 bases). V was pared by 3 bases and J by 5 bases, with 10 bases between. The CDR3 covers 13 residues. CDR1 and CDR2 from the germline V gene are LGHNA and YNFKEQ. DNA of the CDR3: TGTGCCAGCAGCCAGCCGACAGCGTATGGCTACACCTTC. Its translation is CASSQPTAYGYTF.

This rearrangement joins TRBV4-3 to TRBJ1-3, with a weak D call TRBD1 (6 bases). This CDR3 is 14 amino acids long. Deletions cut 3 bases from V and 4 bases from J, with 10 bases between. Germline CDR1 reads LGHNA; CDR2 reads YSLEER. The CDR3 spells CASSQGAVGNTIYF. In DNA form, the CDR3 reads TGCGCCAGCAGCCAGGGGGCGGTGGGAAACACCATATATTTT.

The rearrangement links TRBV15 to TRBJ2-1; D is unclear. V lost 0 bases and J lost 7, with 13 bases in between. CDR1 and CDR2 (germline): LNHNV, YYDKDF (reference sequence). The CDR3 covers 15 residues. The CDR3, as DNA: TGTGCCACCAGCAGAGATCAGCACGGACGAAATGAGCAGTTCTTC. Protein sequence: CATSRDQHGRNEQFF.

A few counts support this clonotype. The V call is TRBV12-3 or TRBV12-4, the J call TRBJ2-1; the D is unclear. V shed 2 bases and J shed 15 bases, with 11 bases lying between them. There are 11 residues in the CDR3. The chain's CDR3 is CASSLNQPPFF. In nucleotides, the CDR3 is TGTGCCAGCAGTTTAAACCAGCCCCCGTTCTTC.

This clonotype was seen only a few times. The DNA of the CDR3 is TGCGCCAGCAGCCAAGTTATGGGCACTGAAGCTTTCTTT. Amino acid sequence: CASSQVMGTEAFF. The chain has TRBV4-3 and TRBJ1-1; D not resolved. The CDR3 extends over 13 amino acids. V shed 1 base and J shed 4 bases, with 7 bases lying between them. CDR1 is LGHNA, CDR2 YSLEER, per germline.

The chain is built from TRBV6-1 and TRBJ2-7, with D perhaps TRBD1 (6 bases). The CDR3 loop spans 15 amino acids. Trimming shortened V by 1 base and J by 4 bases, and 14 bases separated the two germline ends. Germline assignment: CDR1 MNHNS and CDR2 SASEGT. CDR3 bases: TGTGCCAGCAGTGAAGACCCGGGCAGGGGATACGAGCAGTACTTC. Translation: CASSEDPGRGYEQYF.

This clonotype was found many times. J is TRBJ2-7 and V is TRBV12-3 or TRBV12-4; D remains ambiguous. Deletions cut 5 bases from V and 4 bases from J, with 12 bases between. This CDR3 comprises 13 residues. The CDR3: CASSPDTKYEQYF. The CDR3 region has the DNA TGTGCCAGCAGTCCCGACACAAAATACGAGCAGTACTTC.

The rearrangement uses TRBV6-5 and TRBJ1-4; no definite D call. The ends were cut back, 4 bases at V and 5 bases at J, with 17 bases in the middle. This CDR3 is built from 16 residues. Germline V CDR1 and CDR2: MNHEY, SVGAGI. The CDR3 is CASSFQWTESNEKLFF. The CDR3 DNA is TGTGCCAGCAGTTTCCAATGGACGGAATCGAATGAAAAACTGTTTTTT.

This clonotype appeared a few times. The gene calls are TRBV7-9 and TRBJ2-7, with 11 bases fitting TRBD1. Per germline, CDR1 SEHNR and CDR2 FQNEAQ (reference sequence). This CDR3 spans 16 amino acids. V dropped 4 bases and J dropped 1; count of bases not matched to a gene: 6. The DNA for the CDR3 is TGTGCCAGCAGCTCCAGGACAGGGGGCTATTCCTACGAGCAGTACTTC. Its protein is CASSSRTGGYSYEQYF.

This clonotype was seen more than once but under ten times. This sequence joins TRBV28 and TRBJ2-5; no reliable D call. The V gene lost 10 bases and the J gene lost 5 bases, with 14 bases spanning the gap. The CDR3 is 12 residues long. CDR1 is MDHEN, CDR2 SYDVKM, per germline. The DNA for the CDR3 is TGTGCCACCACGTCTTTGGGCGAGACCCAGTACTTC. The encoded protein is CATTSLGETQYF. Supplemented by reference TRBV28 and TRBJ2-5, the full variable domain reads DVKVTQSSRYLVKRTGEKVFLECVQDMDHENMFWYRQDPGLGLRLIYFSYDVKMKEKGDIPEGYSVSREKKERFSLILESASTNQTSMYLCATTSLGETQYFGPGTRLLVL.

This clonotype has a handful of counts. The chain recombines TRBV9 with TRBJ2-4, with D perhaps assigned TRBD1 or TRBD2 (6 bases each). V was clipped by 5 bases and J by 7 bases, with 16 bases between them. This CDR3 contains 14 residues. From germline, CDR1 is SGDLS and CDR2 YYNGEE. The CDR3 coding sequence is TGTGCCAGCAGTCCCTCGGGGGCAGGTAACATTCAGTACTTC. It is translated as CASSPSGAGNIQYF.

This clonotype was counted only a few times. V and J are TRBV4-3 and TRBJ2-3; maybe TRBD1 (5 bases). Per the germline V gene, CDR1 is LGHNA and CDR2 is YSLEER. This CDR3 spans 14 amino acids. The V and J ends lost 2 bases and 9 bases respectively, with 15 bases between them. The CDR3 region has the DNA TGCGCCAGCAGCCAATTTGTCACCCAGGGCACGCAGTATTTT. This codes for CASSQFVTQGTQYF.

The V call is TRBV7-9, the J call TRBJ2-7; 9 bases map to TRBD2. This CDR3 spans 17 amino acids. Germline V gene data show CDR1 as SEHNR and CDR2 as FQNEAQ (reference sequence). The V segment lost 4 bases and the J segment 7 bases; nucleotides outside the gene matches: 17. In DNA, the CDR3 is TGTGCCAGCAGCTCTTTAGTAGCGGGAGAGAAAGGAAATGAGCAGTACTTC. It is translated as CASSSLVAGEKGNEQYF.

This sequence joins TRBV2 and TRBJ2-1; 7 bases match TRBD1. The V gene end was trimmed by 6 bases and the J gene end by 8 bases; junction bases not matched to a gene: 10. Germline V lookup: CDR1 SNHLY, CDR2 FYNNEI. CDR3 length equals 14 residues. CDR3 coding DNA: TGTGCCAGCAGGAACCCACAGGGGCGGGATGAGCAGTTCTTC. It translates to CASRNPQGRDEQFF.

The genes are TRBV29-1 and TRBJ1-2, with 12 bases aligning to TRBD1. The CDR3 runs to 14 residues. Germline lookup yields CDR1 SQVTM and CDR2 ANQGSEA. V dropped 0 bases and J dropped 6; count of bases not matched to a gene: 2. CDR3 sequence reads: CSVEERDRGHGYTF. The CDR3, as DNA: TGCAGCGTTGAAGAGCGGGACAGGGGGCATGGCTACACCTTC.

This clonotype was observed once. The V and J genes are TRBV5-6 and TRBJ2-7, with a possible D match to TRBD2 (6 bases). In germline, CDR1 is SGHDT, CDR2 YYEEEE. Trimming removed 1 base from V and 1 base from J, with 12 bases in between. The CDR3 runs to 15 residues. The CDR3 DNA follows: TGTGCCAGCAGCTTGAACCAGGGAGGATCCTACGAGCAGTACTTC. Protein: CASSLNQGGSYEQYF.

This rearrangement joins TRBV7-9 to TRBJ2-2, with D hard to call. Trimming pared 5 bases from V and 7 bases from J, leaving 11 bases between. Germline CDR1 and CDR2: SEHNR and FQNEAQ (reference sequence). This CDR3 is 13 amino acids long. CDR3 sequence reads: CASSPLILGELFF. The CDR3 DNA follows: TGTGCCAGCAGCCCTCTGATCCTCGGGGAGCTGTTTTTT.